The 30 T cell receptor beta chains listed next were all sequenced from one sample in a study of OX40 agonist ivuxolimab in advanced cancers. Repertoires were generated with immunoSEQ multiplex PCR, while TCRdb's copy carries only in-frame clones and drops some. The table shows 9,500 to 12,000 clones, with about 79% occurring only once. The sample here was CD4+ or CD8+ T cells sorted from blood, taken in a trial of the OX40 agonist ivuxolimab. These receptors were collected from an adult with an advanced solid tumor such as melanoma, head and neck, liver or kidney cancer.

The J gene is TRBJ2-7, the V gene TRBV7-6; 11 bases agree with TRBD1. The junction had 5 bases not matched to a gene; V was cut back by 0 bases and J by 4 bases. The germline CDR1 and CDR2 sequences are SGHVS and FNYEAQ. The CDR3 is 16 residues long. Here the CDR3 reads CASSLAPGQGEYEQYF. In DNA form, the CDR3 reads TGTGCCAGCAGCTTAGCGCCGGGACAGGGGGAGTACGAGCAGTACTTC.

By sample fraction, this clone is medium-sized. This chain connects TRBV5-6 to TRBJ2-1, with D maybe TRBD2 (5 bases). Trimming pared 0 bases from V and 6 bases from J, leaving 10 bases between. The CDR3 has 14 amino acids. The germline CDR1 and CDR2 sequences are SGHDT and YYEEEE. In DNA form, the CDR3 reads TGTGCCAGCAGCTTGGCGGGGAGCCGCAATGAGCAGTTCTTC. It codes for CASSLAGSRNEQFF.

CDR3 bases: TGTGCCAGCAGCTTCGGACTAGCCGTGAGCTCCTACAATGAGCAGTTCTTC. Encoded protein: CASSFGLAVSSYNEQFF. The chain has TRBV7-4 and TRBJ2-1, with TRBD2 identical over 8 bases. Germline-derived CDR1 and CDR2 are SGHVT and SQSDAQ. The length of the CDR3 is 17 residues. V lost 3 bases and J lost 0; bases outside the gene matches: 7.

The table lists this clone with a count of one. The rearrangement uses TRBV19 and TRBJ1-5, with no clear D. The V gene lost 0 bases and the J gene lost 7 bases, with 10 bases spanning the gap. This CDR3 comprises 14 residues. Germline V gene data show CDR1 as LNHDA and CDR2 as SQIVND (reference sequence). The CDR3 DNA reads as TGTGCCAGTAGTATAGAGGCAGTTTGGCAGCCCCAGCATTTT. It yields the protein CASSIEAVWQPQHF.

To note about this clone: At one end, the junction sequence differs from germline, possibly due to a read error. The rearrangement links TRBV11-2 to TRBJ2-7, with D perhaps given as TRBD1 or TRBD2 (5 bases each). Germline V lookup: CDR1 SGHAT, CDR2 FQNNGV. The CDR3 has 13 amino acids. CDR3 protein: CASSWGPSSEQYF. In DNA form, the CDR3 reads TGTGCCAGCAGCTGGGGACCCTCCTCCGAGCAGTACTTC. The full variable domain, completed using reference TRBV11-2 and TRBJ2-7, is EAGVAQSPRYKIIEKRQSVAFWCNPISGHATLYWYQQILGQGPKLLIQFQNNGVVDDSQLPKDRFSAERLKGVDSTLKIQPAKLEDSAVYLCASSWGPSSEQYFGPGTRLTVT.

CDR3 residues: CASSSGQGGDEQYF. In DNA form, the CDR3 reads TGTGCCAGCAGCTCAGGACAGGGTGGGGACGAGCAGTACTTC. V is TRBV11-2 and J is TRBJ2-7, with 8 bases lining up with TRBD1. Trimming at V came to 4 bases and at J to 5 bases, leaving 7 bases not matched to a gene. Germline V gene data show CDR1 as SGHAT and CDR2 as FQNNGV. CDR3 size: 14 residues.

By share, this clone ranks as large. V is TRBV4-1 and J is TRBJ1-6, with no clear D. Germline loops: CDR1 MGHRA, CDR2 YSYEKL. V lost 10 bases and J lost 10, with 14 bases in between. The CDR3 runs 12 residues. As DNA, the CDR3 is TGCGCCACCCGCGGTCAGACATCACCCCTCCACTTT. Protein sequence: CATRGQTSPLHF.

V usage is TRBV28 and J usage is TRBJ1-1, with D hard to call. The germline CDR1 and CDR2 sequences are MDHEN and SYDVKM. The CDR3 runs 16 residues. V lost 6 bases, J lost 0 bases, and 17 bases lay in between. CDR3 region: CASSRRTKLMNTEAFF. The CDR3, as DNA: TGTGCCAGCAGCCGGAGGACCAAGCTAATGAACACTGAAGCTTTCTTT.

The chain couples TRBV5-1 to TRBJ2-3; no clear D gene. V gave up 0 bases and J gave up 6 bases, with 8 bases separating them. Germline-derived CDR1 and CDR2 are SGHRS and YFSETQ. This CDR3 has 13 amino acids. CDR3 sequence: CASSLGSLDTQYF. The CDR3 DNA sequence: TGCGCCAGCAGCTTGGGTAGCTTGGATACGCAGTATTTT.

This clone occurred once. This sequence joins TRBV6-4 and TRBJ2-7; maybe TRBD1 (6 bases). This CDR3 region has 18 residues. Germline CDR1 is MRHNA and CDR2 is SNTAGT. V lost 3 bases, J lost 2 bases, and 23 bases lay in between. The CDR3 spells CASSDRPHRVALPYEQYF. CDR3 coding DNA: TGTGCCAGCAGTGATCGTCCTCACAGGGTTGCGTTACCCTACGAGCAGTACTTC.

Only one count was recorded for this clone. The rearrangement joins TRBV5-6 to TRBJ1-1, with 8 bases aligning to TRBD1. Germline CDR1 is SGHDT and CDR2 is YYEEEE. The V gene end was trimmed by 3 bases and the J gene end by 1 base; junction bases not matched to a gene: 2. The CDR3 length is 14 residues. The CDR3 here is CASSSGTGNTEAFF. The CDR3 region has the DNA TGTGCCAGCAGCTCCGGGACAGGGAACACTGAAGCTTTCTTT.

The chain is built from TRBV2 and TRBJ1-5, with 7 bases matching TRBD1. The CDR3 runs 17 residues. The ends lost 6 bases at V and 1 base at J; junction bases unmatched: 12. CDR1 and CDR2 (germline): SNHLY, FYNNEI. CDR3 in DNA: TGTGCCAGCAGGACAGGGAGAGGGGGGATGAGCAATCAGCCCCAGCATTTT. It yields the protein CASRTGRGGMSNQPQHF. Variable domain in full (rest from reference TRBV2 and TRBJ1-5): EPEVTQTPSHQVTQMGQEVILRCVPISNHLYFYWYRQILGQKVEFLVSFYNNEISEKSEIFDDQFSVERPDGSNFTLKIRSTKLEDSAMYFCASRTGRGGMSNQPQHFGDGTRLSIL.

The chain links TRBV5-6 to TRBJ2-7, with D perhaps matching TRBD2 (6 bases). The CDR3 is 17 residues long. Germline loops: CDR1 SGHDT, CDR2 YYEEEE. The V gene lost 6 bases and the J gene lost 3 bases, with 25 bases spanning the gap. The chain's CDR3 is CASTSPPGSGVDYEQYF. For the CDR3, the DNA is TGTGCCAGCACCTCCCCTCCGGGGTCGGGGGTGGACTACGAGCAGTACTTC. Combining the CDR3 with reference TRBV5-6 and TRBJ2-7 gives the whole variable domain DAGVTQSPTHLIKTRGQQVTLRCSPKSGHDTVSWYQQALGQGPQFIFQYYEEEERQRGNFPDRFSGHQFPNYSSELNVNALLLGDSALYLCASTSPPGSGVDYEQYFGPGTRLTVT.

V usage is TRBV4-1 and J usage is TRBJ2-7; perhaps TRBD1 as D (5 bases). CDR1 and CDR2 from the germline V gene are MGHRA and YSYEKL. The CDR3 is 15 residues long. V lost 4 bases to trimming and J lost 5 bases, with 18 bases between them. DNA for the CDR3: TGCGCCAGCAGCCGGGGCCCAGCACCCGGCAACGAGCAGTACTTC. Residues: CASSRGPAPGNEQYF.

The chain recombines TRBV9 with TRBJ2-7; D unresolved. V dropped 0 bases and J dropped 7 bases, with 8 bases sitting between them. This CDR3 is 12 amino acids long. Germline values: CDR1 SGDLS, CDR2 YYNGEE. The CDR3 DNA reads as TGTGCCAGCAGCGTAGGCGCTTCTGAGCAGTACTTC. It specifies CASSVGASEQYF.

The rearrangement links TRBV9 to TRBJ2-2, with D perhaps matching TRBD1 (6 bases). Trimming removed 4 bases at V and 0 bases at J, with 16 bases between. CDR3 length: 17 amino acids. Germline assignment: CDR1 SGDLS and CDR2 YYNGEE. The CDR3 coding sequence is TGTGCCAGCAGCACAAGGCTCAGGGACACGAACACCGGGGAGCTGTTTTTT. Residues: CASSTRLRDTNTGELFF.

This clone was detected only a few times. V usage is TRBV10-3 and J usage is TRBJ1-6; 12 bases fit TRBD1. Germline V gene sequence: CDR1 ENHRY, CDR2 SYGVKD. V trimming: 3 bases; J trimming: 11 bases; junction bases outside the gene matches: 8. There are 16 residues in the CDR3. This chain's CDR3 is CAISEFLGQGATPLHF. In nucleotides, the CDR3 is TGTGCCATCAGTGAATTTTTGGGACAGGGGGCGACACCCCTCCACTTT.

V gene TRBV4-1 combines with J gene TRBJ2-7; D is unresolved. The CDR3 sequence is 15 residues long. The germline V gene has CDR1 MGHRA and CDR2 YSYEKL. Trimming removed 0 bases at V and 3 bases at J, with 12 bases between. The CDR3 DNA reads TGCGCCAGCAGCCAAGAGGGGAACAGCCTCTACGAGCAGTACTTC. Protein product: CASSQEGNSLYEQYF.

This clone appeared a few times. The J gene is TRBJ1-2, the V gene TRBV19; TRBD1 is a possible D gene (6 bases). CDR3 size: 11 residues. V gave up 4 bases and J gave up 7 bases, with 7 bases separating them. Germline-derived CDR1 and CDR2 are LNHDA and SQIVND (reference sequence). CDR3 protein: CASSTGVGYTF. The CDR3 DNA is TGTGCCAGTAGTACAGGGGTTGGCTACACCTTC. Full variable domain (remainder filled in from reference TRBV19 and TRBJ1-2): DGGITQSPKYLFRKEGQNVTLSCEQNLNHDAMYWYRQDPGQGLRLIYYSQIVNDFQKGDIAEGYSVSREKKESFPLTVTSAQKNPTAFYLCASSTGVGYTFGSGTRLTVV.

The genes are TRBV4-2 and TRBJ2-5; 7 bases are a match to TRBD2. Trimming removed 5 bases from V and 3 bases from J; junction bases left unmatched: 6. This CDR3 contains 14 residues. Germline V gene data show CDR1 as LGHNA and CDR2 as YNFKEQ. DNA of the CDR3: TGTGCCAGCAGCTCGTCCCTAGCGGAAGAGACCCAGTACTTC. Its translation: CASSSSLAEETQYF.

This chain connects TRBV6-5 to TRBJ1-6; D is unresolved. Germline loops: CDR1 MNHEY, CDR2 SVGAGI. Trimming removed 2 bases from V and 0 bases from J, with 8 bases in between. The CDR3 contains 16 residues. CDR3 amino acids: CASSYGLNSYNSPLHF. The CDR3 DNA follows: TGTGCCAGCAGTTACGGATTGAACTCCTATAATTCACCCCTCCACTTT.

The chain joins TRBV18 to TRBJ1-2; tentative D call: TRBD1 (5 bases). This CDR3 has 15 residues. V lost 4 bases, J lost 8 bases, and 20 bases lay in between. The germline V gene encodes CDR1 KGHSH and CDR2 LQKENI. CDR3: CASSLVQEGGGGYTF. The CDR3 DNA is TGTGCCAGCTCACTTGTACAGGAAGGAGGTGGCGGCTACACCTTC.

Concerning this clone: The junction and the germline gene differ at one end; a read error may be behind it. V gene TRBV5-1 combines with J gene TRBJ2-7, with D maybe TRBD1 (5 bases). The CDR3 totals 14 residues. The germline CDR1 and CDR2 sequences are SGHRS and YFSETQ. CDR3 nucleotides: TGTGCCAGCAGCTTGGAAGGGGACTCCTACGAGCAGTACTTC. Translating it yields CASSLEGDSYEQYF. The variable domain in full, completed from reference TRBV5-1 and TRBJ2-7, reads KAGVTQTPRYLIKTRGQQVTLSCSPISGHRSVSWYQQTPGQGLQFLFEYFSETQRNKGNFPGRFSGRQFSNSRSEMNVSTLELGDSALYLCASSLEGDSYEQYFGPGTRLTVT.

The rearrangement uses TRBV5-1 and TRBJ2-1, with TRBD2 identical over 13 bases. The CDR3 totals 16 residues. After removal of 3 bases from V and 10 bases from J, the junction contained 10 bases not matched to a gene. The germline V gene has CDR1 SGHRS and CDR2 YFSETQ. The CDR3 region is CASSWILAGGPREQFF. As DNA, the CDR3 is TGCGCCAGCAGCTGGATACTAGCGGGGGGGCCTCGGGAGCAGTTCTTC.

The CDR3, as DNA: TGTGCCAGCAGCGCGGGACTCGGTTCCTACAATGAGCAGTTCTTC. Amino acids: CASSAGLGSYNEQFF. This rearrangement joins TRBV5-6 to TRBJ2-1, with a weak D call TRBD2 (6 bases). The CDR3 sequence is 15 residues long. CDR1 SGHDT and CDR2 YYEEEE come from the germline V gene. Trimming cost V 4 bases and J 1 base, with 12 bases left between them.

This clone was recorded a few times. The rearrangement links TRBV6-1 to TRBJ2-1, with D maybe TRBD1 (7 bases). The V gene's germline CDR1 is MNHNS and CDR2 SASEGT. The CDR3 has 15 amino acids. V was trimmed by 1 base and J by 6 bases, leaving 13 bases between them. Written as DNA, the CDR3 is TGTGCCAGCAGTGAAGAGGAGGGGGCGCTCAATGAGCAGTTCTTC. It specifies CASSEEEGALNEQFF.

Turning to this clone: One end of the junction varies from germline; a read error may be responsible. The chain has TRBV2 and TRBJ1-1; D gene uncertain. CDR1 and CDR2 from the germline V gene are SNHLY and FYNNEI. CDR3 size: 10 residues. The CDR3 DNA reads TGTGCCAGCAGTGATAGGTGGCAGTTTTTT. It is translated as CASSDRWQFF.

This clone has only one observation. The chain recombines TRBV18 with TRBJ2-2; D is tentatively TRBD1 or TRBD2 (5 bases each). V was trimmed by 3 bases and J by 1 base, leaving 12 bases between them. Germline CDR1 KGHSH, CDR2 LQKENI. The CDR3 length is 16 residues. CDR3 amino acids: CASSPRRDVNTGELFF. The DNA for the CDR3 is TGTGCCAGCTCACCCCGACGGGACGTGAACACCGGGGAGCTGTTTTTT.

The rearrangement joins TRBV4-3 to TRBJ1-3; weak D call: TRBD1 (5 bases). Germline V gives CDR1 LGHNA, CDR2 YSLEER. The length of the CDR3 is 15 residues. V was shortened by 4 bases and J by 2 bases, with 12 bases between the two germline ends. The CDR3 bases are TGCGCCAGCAGCCTGGGACGACAAGCTGGAAACACCATATATTTT. Its translation: CASSLGRQAGNTIYF.

This chain uses TRBV6-5 with TRBJ1-6; TRBD1 might be the D (5 bases). The V end was cut by 7 bases, the J end by 12 bases, with 10 bases between. The germline gives CDR1 MNHEY, CDR2 SVGAGI. This CDR3 spans 11 amino acids. The chain's CDR3 is CASMGGEPLHF. The CDR3 nucleotides are TGTGCCAGCATGGGGGGGGAACCCCTCCACTTT.